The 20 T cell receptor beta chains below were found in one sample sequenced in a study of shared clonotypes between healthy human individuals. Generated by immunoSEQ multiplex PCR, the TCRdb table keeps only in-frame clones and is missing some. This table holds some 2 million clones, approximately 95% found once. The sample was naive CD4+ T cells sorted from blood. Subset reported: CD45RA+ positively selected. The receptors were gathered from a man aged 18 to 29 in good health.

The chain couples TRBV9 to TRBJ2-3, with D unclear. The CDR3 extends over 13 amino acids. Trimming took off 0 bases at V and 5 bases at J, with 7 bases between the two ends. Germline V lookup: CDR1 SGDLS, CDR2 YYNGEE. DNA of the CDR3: TGTGCCAGCAGCGTAGGACATTTAGATACGCAGTATTTT. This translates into CASSVGHLDTQYF.

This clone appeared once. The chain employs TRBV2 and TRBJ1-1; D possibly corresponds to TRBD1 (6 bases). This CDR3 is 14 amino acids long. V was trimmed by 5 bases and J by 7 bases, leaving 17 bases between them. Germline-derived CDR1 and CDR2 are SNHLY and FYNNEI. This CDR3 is CASSTLRGGGEAFF. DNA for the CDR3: TGTGCCAGCAGTACCCTTAGAGGAGGGGGTGAAGCTTTCTTT.

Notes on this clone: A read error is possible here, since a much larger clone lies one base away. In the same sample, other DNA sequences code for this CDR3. The CDR3 coding sequence is TGTGCCAGCAGCTGGGCAGGGAACACTGAAGCTTTCTTT. Its protein product is CASSWAGNTEAFF. The V gene is TRBV5-5, the J gene TRBJ1-1; D is unclear. Deletions cut 3 bases from V and 1 base from J, with 7 bases between. The CDR3 covers 13 residues. Germline-derived CDR1 and CDR2 are SGHKS and YYEKEE (reference sequence).

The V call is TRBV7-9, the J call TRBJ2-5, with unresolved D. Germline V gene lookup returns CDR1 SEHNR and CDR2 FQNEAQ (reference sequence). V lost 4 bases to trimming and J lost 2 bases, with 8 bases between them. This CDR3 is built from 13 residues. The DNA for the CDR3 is TGTGCCAGCAGCTCCGGAAAACAAGAGACCCAGTACTTC. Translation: CASSSGKQETQYF.

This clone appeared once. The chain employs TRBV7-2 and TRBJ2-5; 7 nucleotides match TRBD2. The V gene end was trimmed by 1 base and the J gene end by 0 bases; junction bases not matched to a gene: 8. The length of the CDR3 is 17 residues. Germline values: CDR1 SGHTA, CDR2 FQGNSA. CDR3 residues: CASSLGFASGDQETQYF. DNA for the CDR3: TGTGCCAGCAGCTTAGGATTTGCTAGCGGAGACCAAGAGACCCAGTACTTC.

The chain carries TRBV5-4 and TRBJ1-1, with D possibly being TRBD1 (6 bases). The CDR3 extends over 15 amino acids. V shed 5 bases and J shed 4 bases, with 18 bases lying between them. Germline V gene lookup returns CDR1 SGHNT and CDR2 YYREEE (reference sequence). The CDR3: CASSHPQGRSTEAFF. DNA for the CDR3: TGTGCCAGCAGTCATCCCCAGGGGAGGAGCACTGAAGCTTTCTTT. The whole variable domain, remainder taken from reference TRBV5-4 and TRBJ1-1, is ETGVTQSPTHLIKTRGQQVTLRCSSQSGHNTVSWYQQALGQGPQFIFQYYREEENGRGNFPPRFSGLQFPNYSSELNVNALELDDSALYLCASSHPQGRSTEAFFGQGTRLTVV.

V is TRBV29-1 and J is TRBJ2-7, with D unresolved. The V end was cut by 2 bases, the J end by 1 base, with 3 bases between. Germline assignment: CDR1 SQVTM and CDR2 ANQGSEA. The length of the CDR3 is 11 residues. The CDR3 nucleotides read TGCAGCGTTGAACGGTCCTACGAGCAGTACTTC. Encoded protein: CSVERSYEQYF.

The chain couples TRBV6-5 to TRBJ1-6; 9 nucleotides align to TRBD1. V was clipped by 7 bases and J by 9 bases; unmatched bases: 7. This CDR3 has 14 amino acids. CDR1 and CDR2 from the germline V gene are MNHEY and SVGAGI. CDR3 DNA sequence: TGTGCCAGCACCTACGGACAGGGGATTTCACCCCTCCACTTT. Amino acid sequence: CASTYGQGISPLHF.

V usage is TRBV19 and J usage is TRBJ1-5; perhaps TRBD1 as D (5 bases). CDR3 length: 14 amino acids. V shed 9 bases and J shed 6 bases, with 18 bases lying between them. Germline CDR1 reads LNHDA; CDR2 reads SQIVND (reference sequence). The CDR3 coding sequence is TGTGCCAGCAGTTTAGCGCTAGGGACTCAGCCCCAGCATTTT. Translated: CASSLALGTQPQHF. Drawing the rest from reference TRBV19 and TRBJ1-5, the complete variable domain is DGGITQSPKYLFRKEGQNVTLSCEQNLNHDAMYWYRQDPGQGLRLIYYSQIVNDFQKGDIAEGYSVSREKKESFPLTVTSAQKNPTAFYLCASSLALGTQPQHFGDGTRLSIL.

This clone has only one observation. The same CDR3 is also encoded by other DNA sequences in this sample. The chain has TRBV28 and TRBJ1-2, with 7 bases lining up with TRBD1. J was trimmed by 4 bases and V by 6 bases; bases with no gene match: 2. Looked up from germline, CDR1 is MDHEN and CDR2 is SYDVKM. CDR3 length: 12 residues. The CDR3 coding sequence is TGTGCCAGCAGCTCAGGGGGCTATGGCTACACCTTC. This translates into CASSSGGYGYTF.

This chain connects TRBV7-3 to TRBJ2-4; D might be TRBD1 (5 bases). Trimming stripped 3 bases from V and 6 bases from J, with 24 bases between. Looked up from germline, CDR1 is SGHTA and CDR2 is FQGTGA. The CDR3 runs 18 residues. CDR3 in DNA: TGTGCCAGCAGCTTCCCAACAGAAGACAGCCAGTACTTAAACATTCAGTACTTC. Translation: CASSFPTEDSQYLNIQYF.

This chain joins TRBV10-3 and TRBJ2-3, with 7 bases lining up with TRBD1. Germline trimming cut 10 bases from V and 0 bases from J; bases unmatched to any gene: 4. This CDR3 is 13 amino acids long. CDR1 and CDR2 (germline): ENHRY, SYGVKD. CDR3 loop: CATMTGSTDTQYF. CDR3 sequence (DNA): TGTGCCACCATGACAGGGAGCACAGATACGCAGTATTTT.

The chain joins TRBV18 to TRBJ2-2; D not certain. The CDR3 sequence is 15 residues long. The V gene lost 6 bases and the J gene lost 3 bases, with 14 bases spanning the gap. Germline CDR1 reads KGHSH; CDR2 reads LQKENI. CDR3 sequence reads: CASSLFDGDTGELFF. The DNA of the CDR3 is TGTGCCAGCTCCCTCTTCGATGGGGACACCGGGGAGCTGTTTTTT.

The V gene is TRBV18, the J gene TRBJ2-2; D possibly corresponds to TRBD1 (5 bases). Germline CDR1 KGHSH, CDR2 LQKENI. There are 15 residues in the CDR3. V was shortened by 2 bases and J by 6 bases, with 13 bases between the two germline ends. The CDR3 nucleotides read TGTGCCAGCTCACCAAGGCAGGGTGAATCCGGGGAGCTGTTTTTT. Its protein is CASSPRQGESGELFF. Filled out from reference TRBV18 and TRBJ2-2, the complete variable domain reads NAGVMQNPRHLVRRRGQEARLRCSPMKGHSHVYWYRQLPEEGLKFMVYLQKENIIDESGMPKERFSAEFPKEGPSILRIQQVVRGDSAAYFCASSPRQGESGELFFGEGSRLTVL.

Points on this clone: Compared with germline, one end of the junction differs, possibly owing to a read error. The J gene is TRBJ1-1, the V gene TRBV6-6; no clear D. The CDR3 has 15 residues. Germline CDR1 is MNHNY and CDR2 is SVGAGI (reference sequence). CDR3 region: CASSLRDLYYTEVFF. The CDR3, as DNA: TGTGCCAGCAGTCTTAGAGACCTGTACTACACTGAAGTTTTCTTT.

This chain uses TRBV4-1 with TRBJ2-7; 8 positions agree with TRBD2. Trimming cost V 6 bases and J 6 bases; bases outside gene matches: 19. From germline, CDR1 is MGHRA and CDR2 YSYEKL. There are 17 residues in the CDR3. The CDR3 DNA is TGCGCCAGCAGGGAAAGAGGAGGCATCGGGGGGGCTGGCGAGCAGTACTTC. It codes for CASRERGGIGGAGEQYF.

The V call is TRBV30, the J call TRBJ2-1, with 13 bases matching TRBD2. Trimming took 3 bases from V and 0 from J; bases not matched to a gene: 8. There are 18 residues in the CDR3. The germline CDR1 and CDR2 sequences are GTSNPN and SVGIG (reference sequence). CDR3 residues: CAWSLYRTSGSSYNEQFF. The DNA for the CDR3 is TGTGCCTGGAGCCTTTATAGGACTAGCGGGAGCTCCTACAATGAGCAGTTCTTC.

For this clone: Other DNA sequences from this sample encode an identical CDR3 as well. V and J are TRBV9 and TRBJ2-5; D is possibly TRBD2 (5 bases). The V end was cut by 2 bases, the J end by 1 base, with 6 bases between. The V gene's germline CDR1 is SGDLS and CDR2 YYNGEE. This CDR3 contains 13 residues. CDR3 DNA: TGTGCCAGCAGCGTCGGACTCCAAGAGACCCAGTACTTC. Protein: CASSVGLQETQYF.

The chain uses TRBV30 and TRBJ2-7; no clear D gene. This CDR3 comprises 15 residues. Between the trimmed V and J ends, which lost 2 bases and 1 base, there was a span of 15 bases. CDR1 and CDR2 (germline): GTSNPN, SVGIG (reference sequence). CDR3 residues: CAWSPPYGSSYEQYF. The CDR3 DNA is TGTGCCTGGAGTCCCCCGTACGGTTCATCCTACGAGCAGTACTTC.

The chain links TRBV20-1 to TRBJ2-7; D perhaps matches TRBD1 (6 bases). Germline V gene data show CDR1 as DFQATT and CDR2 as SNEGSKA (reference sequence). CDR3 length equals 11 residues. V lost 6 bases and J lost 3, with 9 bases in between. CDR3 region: CSAEGVYEQYF. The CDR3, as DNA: TGCAGTGCAGAGGGGGTCTACGAGCAGTACTTC.